Included here is one T cell receptor beta chain sequence, with context. Combining a sample-barcoded 5' primer with a J-beta primer mix, a second PCR ran for about 7 to 11 cycles. TCRdb reprocessed the 5' RACE reads with MiXCR, giving one entry per CDR3 protein. Among 600,000 to 1,000,000 distinct CDR3 sequences listed, 20% to 25% were seen once. These data belong to a study of blood T cells in healthy people across ages. The CDR3 contains 14 residues. This sample was also put to use in a study of T cells of mothers and their children.

The sample consisted of blood. This sequence originates from a boy between 5 and 17 years old in good health. J is TRBJ2-1 and V is TRBV21-1; no check of the table's D call, TRBD2, against the DNA was made. The J call may be incorrect, as the DNA end agrees better with TRBJ2-7. TRBV21-1 is given as a pseudogene. Here the CDR3 reads CASSKASESYEQYF. Here the CDR3 DNA reads TGTGCCAGCAGCAAAGCTAGCGAGAGCTACGAGCAGTACTTC.